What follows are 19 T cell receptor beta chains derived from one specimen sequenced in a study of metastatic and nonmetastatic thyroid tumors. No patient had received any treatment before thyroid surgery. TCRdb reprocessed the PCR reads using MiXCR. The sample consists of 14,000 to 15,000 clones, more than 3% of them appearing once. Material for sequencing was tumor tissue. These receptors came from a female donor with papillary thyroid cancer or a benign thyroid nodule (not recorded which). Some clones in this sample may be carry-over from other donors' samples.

Written as DNA, the CDR3 is TGCGCCAGCAGCTTGGGACAGGGGAGCTACTATGGCTACACCTTC. Protein product: CASSLGQGSYYGYTF. The chain joins TRBV5-1 to TRBJ1-2; 8 positions agree with TRBD1. J gave up 3 bases and V 0 bases, and 4 bases lay outside the gene matches. Looked up from germline, CDR1 is SGHRS and CDR2 is YFSETQ. There are 15 residues in the CDR3.

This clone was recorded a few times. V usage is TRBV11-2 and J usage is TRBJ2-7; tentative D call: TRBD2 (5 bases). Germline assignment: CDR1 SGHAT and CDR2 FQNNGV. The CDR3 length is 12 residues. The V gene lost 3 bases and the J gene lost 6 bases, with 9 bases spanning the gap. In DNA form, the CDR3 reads TGTGCCAGCAGCTTTAGAGGGTTCGAGCAGTACTTC. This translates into CASSFRGFEQYF.

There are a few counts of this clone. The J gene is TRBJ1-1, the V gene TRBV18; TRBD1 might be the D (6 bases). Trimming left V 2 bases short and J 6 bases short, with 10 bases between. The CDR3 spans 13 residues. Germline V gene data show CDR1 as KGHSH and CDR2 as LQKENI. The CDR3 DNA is TGTGCCAGCTCACCAACGGGGGCCCCTGAAGCTTTCTTT. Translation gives CASSPTGAPEAFF.

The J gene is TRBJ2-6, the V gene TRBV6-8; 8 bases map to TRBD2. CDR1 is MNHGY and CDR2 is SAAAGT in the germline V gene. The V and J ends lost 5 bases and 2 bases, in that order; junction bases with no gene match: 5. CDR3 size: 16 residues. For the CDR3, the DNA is TGTGCCAGCAGTCCCCGGGGGGGCGCTGGGGCCAACGTCCTGACTTTC. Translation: CASSPRGGAGANVLTF.

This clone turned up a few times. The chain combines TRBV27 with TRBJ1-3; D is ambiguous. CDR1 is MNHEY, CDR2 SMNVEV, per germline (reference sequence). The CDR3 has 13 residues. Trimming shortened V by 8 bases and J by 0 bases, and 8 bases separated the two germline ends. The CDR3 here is CASGPNSGNTIYF. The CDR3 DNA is TGTGCCAGCGGGCCTAACTCTGGAAACACCATATATTTT.

As DNA, the CDR3 is TGTGCCAGCAGTTCTGACTCCTACAATGAGCAGTTCTTC. This encodes CASSSDSYNEQFF. V usage is TRBV6-2 or TRBV6-3 and J usage is TRBJ2-1; D ambiguous. The length of the CDR3 is 13 residues. CDR1 MNHEY and CDR2 SVGEGT come from the germline V gene. Trimming removed 4 bases at V and 0 bases at J, with 4 bases between.

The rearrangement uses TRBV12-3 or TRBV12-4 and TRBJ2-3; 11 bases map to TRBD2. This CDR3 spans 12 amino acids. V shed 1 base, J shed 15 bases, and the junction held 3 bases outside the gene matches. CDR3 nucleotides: TGTGCCAGCAGTTTAGTAGCGGGAGGGCAATATTTT. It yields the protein CASSLVAGGQYF.

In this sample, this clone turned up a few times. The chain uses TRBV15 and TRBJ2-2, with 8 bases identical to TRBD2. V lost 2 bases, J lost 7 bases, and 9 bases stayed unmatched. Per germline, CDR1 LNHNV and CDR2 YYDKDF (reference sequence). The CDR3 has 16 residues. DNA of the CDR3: TGTGCCACCAGCAGAAACCTCCCCGGGGGGGGCGGGGAGCTGTTTTTT. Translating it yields CATSRNLPGGGGELFF.

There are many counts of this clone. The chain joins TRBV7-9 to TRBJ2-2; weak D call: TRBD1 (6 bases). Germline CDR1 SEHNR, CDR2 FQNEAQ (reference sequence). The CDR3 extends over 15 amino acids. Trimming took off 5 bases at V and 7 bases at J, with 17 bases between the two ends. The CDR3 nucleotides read TGTGCCAGCAGCCGTTTCGACAGGCCCCTCGGGGAGCTGTTTTTT. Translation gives CASSRFDRPLGELFF.

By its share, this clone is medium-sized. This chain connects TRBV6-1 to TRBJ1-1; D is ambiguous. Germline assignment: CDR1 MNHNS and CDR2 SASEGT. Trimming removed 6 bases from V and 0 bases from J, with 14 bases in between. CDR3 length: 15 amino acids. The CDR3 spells CASRRASALNTEAFF. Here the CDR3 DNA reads TGTGCCAGCAGACGGGCTTCCGCACTGAACACTGAAGCTTTCTTT.

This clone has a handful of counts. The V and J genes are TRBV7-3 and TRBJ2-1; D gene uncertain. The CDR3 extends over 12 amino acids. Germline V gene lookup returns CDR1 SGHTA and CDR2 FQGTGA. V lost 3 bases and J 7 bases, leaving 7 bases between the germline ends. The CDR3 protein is CASSLVRNEQFF. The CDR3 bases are TGTGCCAGCAGCTTGGTTCGGAATGAGCAGTTCTTC.

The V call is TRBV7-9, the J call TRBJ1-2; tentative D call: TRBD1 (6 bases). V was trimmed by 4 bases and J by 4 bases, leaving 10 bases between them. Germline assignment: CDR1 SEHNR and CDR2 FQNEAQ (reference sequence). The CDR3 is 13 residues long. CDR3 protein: CASSSDSLYGYTF. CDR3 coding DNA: TGTGCCAGCAGCTCGGACAGCCTCTATGGCTACACCTTC.

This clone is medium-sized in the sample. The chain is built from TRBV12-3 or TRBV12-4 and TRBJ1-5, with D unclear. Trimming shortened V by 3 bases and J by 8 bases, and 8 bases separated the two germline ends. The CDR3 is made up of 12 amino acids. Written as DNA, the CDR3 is TGTGCCAGCAGTTTGATAAGTGAGCCCCAGCATTTT. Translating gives CASSLISEPQHF.

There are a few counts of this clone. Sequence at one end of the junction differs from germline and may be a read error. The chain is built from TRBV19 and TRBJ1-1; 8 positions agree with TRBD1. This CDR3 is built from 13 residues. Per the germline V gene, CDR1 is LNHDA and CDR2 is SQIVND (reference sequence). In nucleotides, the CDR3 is TGTGCCAGTAGTAGGGACAGGAGCACTGAATCTTTCTTT. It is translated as CASSRDRSTESFF.

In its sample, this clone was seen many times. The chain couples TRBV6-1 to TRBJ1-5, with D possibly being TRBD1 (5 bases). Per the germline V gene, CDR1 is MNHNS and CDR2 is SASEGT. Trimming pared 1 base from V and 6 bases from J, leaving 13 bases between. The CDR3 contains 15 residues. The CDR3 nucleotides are TGTGCCAGCAGTGAAGGGGGGGAGATTACTCAGCCCCAGCATTTT. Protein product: CASSEGGEITQPQHF.

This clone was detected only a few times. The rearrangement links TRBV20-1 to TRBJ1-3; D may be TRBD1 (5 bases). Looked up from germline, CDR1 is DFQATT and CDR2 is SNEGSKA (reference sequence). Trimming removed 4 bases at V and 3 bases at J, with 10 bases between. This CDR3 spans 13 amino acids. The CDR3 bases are TGCAGTGCTAATCAGGGATATGGAAACACCATATATTTT. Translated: CSANQGYGNTIYF.

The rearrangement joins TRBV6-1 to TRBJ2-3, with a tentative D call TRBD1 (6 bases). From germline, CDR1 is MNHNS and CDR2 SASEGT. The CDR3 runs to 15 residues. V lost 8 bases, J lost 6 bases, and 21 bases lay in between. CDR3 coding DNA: TGTGCCAGCGAGGCATCGGGACACTTGGGGGATACGCAGTATTTT. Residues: CASEASGHLGDTQYF.

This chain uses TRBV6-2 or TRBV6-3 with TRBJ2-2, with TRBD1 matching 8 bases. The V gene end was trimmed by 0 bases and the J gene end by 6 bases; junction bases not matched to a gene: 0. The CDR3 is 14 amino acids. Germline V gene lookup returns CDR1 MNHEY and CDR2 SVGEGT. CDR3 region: CASSYSTGAGELFF. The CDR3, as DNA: TGTGCCAGCAGTTACTCGACAGGGGCCGGGGAGCTGTTTTTT.

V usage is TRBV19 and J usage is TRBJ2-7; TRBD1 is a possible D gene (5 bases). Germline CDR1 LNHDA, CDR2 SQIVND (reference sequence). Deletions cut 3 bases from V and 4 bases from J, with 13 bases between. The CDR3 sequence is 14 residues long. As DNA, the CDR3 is TGTGCCAGTAGTATGGGGCAGGGTAGGTACGAGCAGTACTTC. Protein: CASSMGQGRYEQYF. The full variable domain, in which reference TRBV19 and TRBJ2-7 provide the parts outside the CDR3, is DGGITQSPKYLFRKEGQNVTLSCEQNLNHDAMYWYRQDPGQGLRLIYYSQIVNDFQKGDIAEGYSVSREKKESFPLTVTSAQKNPTAFYLCASSMGQGRYEQYFGPGTRLTVT.